This T cell receptor beta chain was recovered during a study of Ad26.COV2.S vaccination and SARS-CoV-2 variants. Treatment of the sample: roughly 20 received Ad26.COV2.S at low or high dose, single or two shots; several received placebo; per-sample allocation not given. Day 63 after the first injection of vaccine or placebo was the sampling time. This vaccine is an Ad26 vector that expresses the Wuhan-strain SARS-CoV-2 spike. CDR1 and CDR2 (germline): LNHNV, YYDKDF (reference sequence). Trimming took 0 bases from V and 7 from J, leaving 9 bases between them. The CDR3 is 13 residues long. Study-level results: Vaccine and placebo recipients had comparable breadth of non-spike TCRs. Analyses that measured TCR breadth and depth may have underestimated total T cell responses.

Only in-frame clones appear in the TCRdb table, and some are missing; sequencing was by immunoSEQ multiplex PCR. The table shows roughly 380,000 clones, with roughly 85% occurring only once. A note on this clone: Antigen specificity is unknown.

This material consisted of peripheral blood, taken in a trial of Ad26.COV2.S vaccine versus placebo. V and J are TRBV15 and TRBJ1-2; a weak D match, TRBD1 (5 bases). The receptor comes from a person between 18 and 65 years old who received the Ad26.COV2.S COVID-19 vaccine or a placebo. The chain's CDR3 is CATSREGAGGYTF. The CDR3 DNA is TGTGCCACCAGCAGAGAAGGGGCTGGTGGCTACACCTTC.